One and the same sample provided the 15 T cell receptor beta chains below, sequenced in a study of T cell repertoires in cytomegalovirus infection (dated by TCRdb to between 2018 and 2021). The treatment or condition label corresponds to: in vitro stimulation with specific CMV peptide epitopes to enrich CMV-specific T cells. The instrument given in TCRdb is Illumina HiSeq 1500. TCRdb reprocessed the public reads (quality trimming at Q25 with fastp, clone calling with MiXCR) and kept in-frame beta chains. All rows with the same CDR3 protein become a single entry with the most common DNA and genes. This sample lists roughly 990,000 distinct CDR3 sequences; around a third were detected once. The top ten hold around an eighth of the sample. These receptors' targets are unknown. The sequenced sample was cultured CD8+ T cells from PBMCs, obtained from culture after CMV antigen stimulation. The source is a human donor in good health (CMV status not recorded). Some clones in this sample may be carry-over from other donors' samples.

This clonotype was counted many times. The chain carries TRBV7-2 and TRBJ2-1; 11 bases align to TRBD2. The CDR3 spans 15 residues. Unmatched junction bases numbered 3, after V lost 3 bases and J lost 5 bases. Germline V gene sequence: CDR1 SGHTA, CDR2 FQGNSA. CDR3 bases: TGTGCCAGCAGCTTTAGCGGGGGGGCCGACAATGAGCAGTTCTTC. Amino acids: CASSFSGGADNEQFF.

This clonotype appeared many times. DNA of the CDR3: TGTGCCAGCAGCTTTGCAGATTCCTACGAGCAGTACTTC. It yields the protein CASSFADSYEQYF. V is TRBV7-9 and J is TRBJ2-7; unclear D gene. Germline lookup yields CDR1 SEHNR and CDR2 FQNEAQ (reference sequence). V was trimmed by 3 bases and J by 1 base, leaving 7 bases between them. This CDR3 comprises 13 residues.

The rearrangement links TRBV20-1 to TRBJ1-2, with a tentative D call TRBD1 (5 bases). Germline loops: CDR1 DFQATT, CDR2 SNEGSKA (reference sequence). The CDR3 is 12 residues long. V was cut by 5 bases and J by 3 bases, with 10 bases left in between. In nucleotides, the CDR3 is TGCAGTGCTCCAGGGTGGGACTATGGCTACACCTTC. Translating gives CSAPGWDYGYTF.

This clonotype appeared many times. The genes are TRBV7-6 and TRBJ1-1; tentative D call: TRBD1 (5 bases). The V end was cut by 0 bases, the J end by 1 base, with 12 bases between. Germline lookup yields CDR1 SGHVS and CDR2 FNYEAQ. This CDR3 has 16 amino acids. The CDR3 coding sequence is TGTGCCAGCAGCTTAGCGCTTGGGGGGACGAACACTGAAGCTTTCTTT. This encodes CASSLALGGTNTEAFF.

V usage is TRBV7-6 and J usage is TRBJ2-7, with D unresolved. The V gene's germline CDR1 is SGHVS and CDR2 FNYEAQ. V lost 1 base, J lost 6 bases, and 10 bases lay in between. The CDR3 length is 13 residues. CDR3 residues: CASSLDTGVEQYV. In DNA form, the CDR3 reads TGTGCCAGCAGCTTAGATACCGGTGTCGAGCAGTACGTC.

V is TRBV9 and J is TRBJ1-6; 8 positions agree with TRBD1. Germline V gene data show CDR1 as SGDLS and CDR2 as YYNGEE. V shed 3 bases and J 9 bases; nucleotides not matched to a gene: 5. CDR3 length: 14 residues. The CDR3 DNA reads TGTGCCAGCAGCGCCACAGGGGGGAGTTCACCCCTCCACTTT. Encoded protein: CASSATGGSSPLHF.

Regarding this clonotype: A much larger clone is a single base away; this may be a read error. The chain recombines TRBV7-6 with TRBJ2-1; 8 positions match TRBD2. Germline V CDR1 and CDR2: SGHVS, FNYEAQ. CDR3 size: 15 residues. CDR3 DNA sequence: TGTGTCAGCAGCTTAACGAGCGGGGGCATCAATGAGCAGTTCTTC. It codes for CVSSLTSGGINEQFF.

The table lists this clonotype with many counts. CDR3 nucleotides: TGTGCCACCCGCCAAGGGCAGGGGTTCTACGAGCAGTACTTC. As protein: CATRQGQGFYEQYF. The chain carries TRBV7-8 and TRBJ2-7; possibly TRBD1 for D (6 bases). The germline CDR1 and CDR2 sequences are SGHVS and FQNEAQ. This CDR3 region has 14 residues. V was pared by 10 bases and J by 3 bases, with 19 bases between.

The rearrangement links TRBV6-5 to TRBJ2-5; the D is unclear. Germline V gene data show CDR1 as MNHEY and CDR2 as SVGAGI. Between the trimmed V and J ends, which lost 1 base and 2 bases, there was a span of 14 bases. The CDR3 runs 16 residues. CDR3 nucleotides: TGTGCCAGCAGTTACTGGGCGTCAGAGGAACAAGAGACCCAGTACTTC. Its translation is CASSYWASEEQETQYF.

This chain joins TRBV6-6 and TRBJ2-1; maybe TRBD2 (6 bases). V was clipped by 2 bases and J by 4 bases, with 18 bases between them. The germline gives CDR1 MNHNY, CDR2 SVGAGI (reference sequence). This CDR3 region has 17 residues. CDR3 nucleotides: TGTGCCAGCAGTTACCATGCCGGGACTGATACTTACAATGAGCAGTTCTTC. Its protein is CASSYHAGTDTYNEQFF.

The chain employs TRBV6-6 and TRBJ1-4; 7 nucleotides match TRBD1. The CDR3 is 15 residues long. Per germline, CDR1 MNHNY and CDR2 SVGAGI (reference sequence). V was clipped by 5 bases and J by 7 bases; unmatched bases: 10. In nucleotides, the CDR3 is TGTGCCAGCAGTGGAACCAGGGGGTTCGGTGAAAAACTGTTTTTT. Protein product: CASSGTRGFGEKLFF.

The chain carries TRBV9 and TRBJ2-1; 7 bases map to TRBD2. V shed 2 bases, J shed 1 base, and the junction held 12 bases outside the gene matches. The CDR3 length is 18 residues. CDR1 SGDLS and CDR2 YYNGEE come from the germline V gene. In DNA, the CDR3 is TGTGCCAGCAGCGTCACCGGACTTGCGGGGGATTCCTACAATGAGCAGTTCTTC. Protein: CASSVTGLAGDSYNEQFF.

The chain couples TRBV5-5 to TRBJ1-5; D is uncertain. The V gene lost 2 bases and the J gene lost 0 bases, with 9 bases spanning the gap. The CDR3 runs 15 residues. Germline V CDR1 and CDR2: SGHKS, YYEKEE (reference sequence). In DNA form, the CDR3 reads TGTGCCAGCAGCTTCCTTCCCAATAGCAATCAGCCCCAGCATTTT. Its translation is CASSFLPNSNQPQHF.

This clonotype was observed a few times. The chain's CDR3 is CASSQDLVLQNTGELFF. CDR3 in DNA: TGCGCCAGCAGCCAAGACCTCGTACTTCAGAACACCGGGGAGCTGTTTTTT. This chain joins TRBV4-3 and TRBJ2-2, with D unclear. Germline CDR1 reads LGHNA; CDR2 reads YSLEER. The CDR3 spans 17 residues. The ends were cut back, 0 bases at V and 1 base at J, with 12 bases in the middle.

The chain couples TRBV4-3 to TRBJ1-6; possible D gene TRBD1, 6 bases. Germline V gene data show CDR1 as LGHNA and CDR2 as YSLEER. The CDR3 is 17 amino acids. Trimming removed 1 base from V and 6 bases from J, with 16 bases in between. The CDR3 here is CASSQVTTGASNSPLHF. In nucleotides, the CDR3 is TGCGCCAGCAGCCAAGTGACGACAGGTGCTTCTAATTCACCCCTCCACTTT.